The rows below give T cell receptor beta chains drawn from one sample of a study of control samples from healthy donors and cancer patients. TCRdb keeps only in-frame clones here, not all; method: immunoSEQ multiplex PCR. The sample includes approximately 170,000 clones, roughly nine tenths of them seen just once. Sequencing was performed on blood. Receptors were obtained from a woman aged 25 to 39 in good health. The CDR3 runs from the conserved cysteine through the conserved F or W. The D gene is left open where the match is weak. Rows may omit the clone size; those that give it use once, few, many or a size class.

v_gene	j_gene	abundance	d_gene	CDR3nt	CDR3aa
TRBV7-2	TRBJ2-1	.	.	TGTGCCAGCAGCTTAGTCGGGAGCTCCTACAATGAGCAGTTCTTC	CASSLVGSSYNEQFF
TRBV11-1	TRBJ2-7	.	.	TGTGCCAGCAGCTTATCGGGGGACAGAACCTACGAGCAGTACTTC	CASSLSGDRTYEQYF
TRBV28	TRBJ2-3	.	.	TGTGCCAGCAGTTCCCAGGGGAGCACAGATACGCAGTATTTT	CASSSQGSTDTQYF
TRBV7-8	TRBJ2-3	.	TRBD2	TGTGCCAGCAGCAATAAACTAGCGGAGATCACAGATACGCAGTATTTT	CASSNKLAEITDTQYF
TRBV7-9	TRBJ1-5	.	TRBD1	TGTGCCAGCAGCCCGACAGGGGGCAATCAGCCCCAGCATTTT	CASSPTGGNQPQHF
TRBV4-1	TRBJ2-7	.	TRBD1	TGCGCCAGCAGCCAAGCCGGGACAGGGGGGTACGAGCAGTACTTC	CASSQAGTGGYEQYF
TRBV23-1	TRBJ2-3	.	TRBD2	TGCGCCAGCAGTCAAGACCCCCAACTAGCGGATAGCACAGATACGCAGTATTTT	CASSQDPQLADSTDTQYF
TRBV7-9	TRBJ2-2	.	TRBD2	TGTGCCAGCAGCCCCCCCCCTAAAGCGGGGCGGGGCACCGGGGAGCTGTTTTTT	CASSPPPKAGRGTGELFF
TRBV12-5	TRBJ1-1	.	.	TGTGCTAGTGGTTTGGCGACGACAGTGAACACTGAAGCTTTCTTT	CASGLATTVNTEAFF
TRBV19	TRBJ2-1	.	TRBD2	TGTGCCAGTAGTATGGGCGGGGGAACCTACAATGAGCAGTTCTTC	CASSMGGGTYNEQFF
TRBV5-3	TRBJ2-7	once	.	TGTGCCAGAAGCTTGGACCCAAAGGTCGAGCAGTACTTC	CARSLDPKVEQYF
TRBV2	TRBJ2-3	.	.	TGTGCCAGCAGGGACTCCCGGGGTACGCAGTATTTT	CASRDSRGTQYF
TRBV15	TRBJ1-2	once	.	TGTGCCACCAGCAGAGTGGGCCTCAACTATGGCTACACCTTC	CATSRVGLNYGYTF
TRBV21-1	TRBJ2-7	.	.	TGTGCCAGCAGCAAAGGACAGGGAAGCTCCTACGAGCAGTACTTC	CASSKGQGSSYEQYF
TRBV3-1/TRBV3-2	TRBJ1-4	.	TRBD1	TGTGCCAGCAGCCAAGAGGACAGGGGGGGTGAAAAACTGTTTTTT	CASSQEDRGGEKLFF
TRBV7-2	TRBJ2-3	.	TRBD2	TGTGCCAGCAGCTTTAGCGGGGGAACAGATACGCAGTATTTT	CASSFSGGTDTQYF
TRBV6-5	TRBJ2-1	.	TRBD2	TGTGCCAGCAGGACTAGCGGGGAGCAGTTCTTC	CASRTSGEQFF
TRBV27	TRBJ2-7	once	.	TGTGCCAGCAGGCAGGGGCGGTCCTACGAGCAGTACTTC	CASRQGRSYEQYF
TRBV7-2	TRBJ2-7	.	TRBD2	TGTGCCAGCAGCTCTAGCGGGAGCTCCTACGAGCAGTACTTC	CASSSSGSSYEQYF
TRBV25-1	TRBJ1-3	.	.	TGTGCCAGCAGTGGCAGGGCTGGAAACGCCATATATTTT	CASSGRAGNAIYF
TRBV19	TRBJ2-4	.	.	TGTGCCAGTAGTAGGTCAGGGGGGGACATTCAGTACTTC	CASSRSGGDIQYF
TRBV9	TRBJ2-3	.	TRBD2	TGTGCCAGCAGCGTAGCACTAGCGGGGGGAAATACGCAGTATTTT	CASSVALAGGNTQYF
TRBV7-3	TRBJ2-1	.	TRBD2	TGTGCCAGCAGCTTACCCGAGCGGGAGGGTTATAATGAGCAGTTCTTC	CASSLPEREGYNEQFF
TRBV2	TRBJ2-7	once	.	TGTGCCAGCCAAGAGACTAGATTCGAGCAGTACTTC	CASQETRFEQYF